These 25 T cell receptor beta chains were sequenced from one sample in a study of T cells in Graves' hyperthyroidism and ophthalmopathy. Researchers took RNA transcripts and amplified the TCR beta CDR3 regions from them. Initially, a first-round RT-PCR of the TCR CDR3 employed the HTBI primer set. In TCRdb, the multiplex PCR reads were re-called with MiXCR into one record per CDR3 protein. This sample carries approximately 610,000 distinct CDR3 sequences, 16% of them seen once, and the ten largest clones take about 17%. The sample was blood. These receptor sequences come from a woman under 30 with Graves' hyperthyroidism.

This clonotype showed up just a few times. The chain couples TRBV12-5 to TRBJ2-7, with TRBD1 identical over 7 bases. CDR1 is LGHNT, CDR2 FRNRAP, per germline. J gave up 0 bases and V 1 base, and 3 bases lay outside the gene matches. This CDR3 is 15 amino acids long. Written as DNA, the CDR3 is TGTGCTAGTGGTTTGGCCGGGACAGCCTCCTACGAGCAGTACTTC. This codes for CASGLAGTASYEQYF.

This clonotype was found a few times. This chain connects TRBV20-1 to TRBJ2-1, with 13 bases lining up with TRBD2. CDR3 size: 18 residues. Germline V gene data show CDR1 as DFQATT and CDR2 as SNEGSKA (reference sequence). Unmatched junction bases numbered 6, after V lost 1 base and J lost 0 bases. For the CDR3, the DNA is TGCAGTGCTAGAGCCATGGGACTAGCGGGGAGCTCCTACAATGAGCAGTTCTTC. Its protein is CSARAMGLAGSSYNEQFF.

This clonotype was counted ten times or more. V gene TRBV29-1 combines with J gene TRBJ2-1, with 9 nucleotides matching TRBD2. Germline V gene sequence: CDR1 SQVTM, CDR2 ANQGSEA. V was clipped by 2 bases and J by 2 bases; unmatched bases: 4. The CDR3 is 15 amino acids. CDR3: CSVELKRGAYNEQFF. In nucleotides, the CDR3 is TGCAGCGTTGAACTGAAGCGGGGGGCCTACAATGAGCAGTTCTTC.

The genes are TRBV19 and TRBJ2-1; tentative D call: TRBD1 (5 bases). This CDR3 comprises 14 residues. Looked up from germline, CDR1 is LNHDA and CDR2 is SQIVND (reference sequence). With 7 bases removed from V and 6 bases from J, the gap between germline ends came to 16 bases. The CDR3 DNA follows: TGTGCCAGTACTCTCAAGGTGGGGCCCAATGAGCAGTTCTTC. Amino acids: CASTLKVGPNEQFF.

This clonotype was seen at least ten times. DNA for the CDR3: TGTGCCAGCAGTTATGGGACTAGCGGGAGATTCACAGATACGCAGTATTTT. Translation: CASSYGTSGRFTDTQYF. The chain is built from TRBV27 and TRBJ2-3; 14 nucleotides align to TRBD2. The V gene end was trimmed by 4 bases and the J gene end by 2 bases; junction bases not matched to a gene: 5. Germline V gene sequence: CDR1 MNHEY, CDR2 SMNVEV (reference sequence). The CDR3 extends over 17 amino acids.

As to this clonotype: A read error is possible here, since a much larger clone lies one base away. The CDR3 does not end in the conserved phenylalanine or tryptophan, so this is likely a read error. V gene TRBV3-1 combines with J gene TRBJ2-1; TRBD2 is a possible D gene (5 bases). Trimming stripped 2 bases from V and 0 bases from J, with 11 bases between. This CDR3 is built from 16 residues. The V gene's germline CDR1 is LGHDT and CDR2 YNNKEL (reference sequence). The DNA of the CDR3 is TGTGCCAGCAGCCAACCACTAGAGTCCTCCTACAATGAGCAGTTCCTC. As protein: CASSQPLESSYNEQFL.

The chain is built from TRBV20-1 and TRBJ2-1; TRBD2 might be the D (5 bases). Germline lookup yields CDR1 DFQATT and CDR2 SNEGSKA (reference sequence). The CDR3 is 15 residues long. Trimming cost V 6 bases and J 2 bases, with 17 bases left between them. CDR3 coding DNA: TGCAGTGCCACGGAAAGCGGAGTTCCCTACAATGAGCAGTTCTTC. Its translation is CSATESGVPYNEQFF.

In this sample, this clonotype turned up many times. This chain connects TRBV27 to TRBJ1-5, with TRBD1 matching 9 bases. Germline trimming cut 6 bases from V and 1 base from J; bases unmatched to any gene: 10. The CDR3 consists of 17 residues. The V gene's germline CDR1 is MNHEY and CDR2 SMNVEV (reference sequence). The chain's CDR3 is CASSNRQGGGSNQPQHF. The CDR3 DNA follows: TGTGCCAGCAGCAATCGACAGGGGGGAGGGAGCAATCAGCCCCAGCATTTT.

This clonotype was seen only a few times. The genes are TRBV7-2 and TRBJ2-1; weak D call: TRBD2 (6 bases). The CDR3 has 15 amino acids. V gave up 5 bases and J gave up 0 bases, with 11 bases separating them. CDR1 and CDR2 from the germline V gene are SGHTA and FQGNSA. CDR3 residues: CASSRTKSSYNEQFF. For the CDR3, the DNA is TGTGCCAGCAGCAGGACTAAAAGCTCCTACAATGAGCAGTTCTTC. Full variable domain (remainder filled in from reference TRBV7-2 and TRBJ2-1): GAGVSQSPSNKVTEKGKDVELRCDPISGHTALYWYRQSLGQGLEFLIYFQGNSAPDKSGLPSDRFSAERTGGSVSTLTIQRTQQEDSAVYLCASSRTKSSYNEQFFGPGTRLTVL.

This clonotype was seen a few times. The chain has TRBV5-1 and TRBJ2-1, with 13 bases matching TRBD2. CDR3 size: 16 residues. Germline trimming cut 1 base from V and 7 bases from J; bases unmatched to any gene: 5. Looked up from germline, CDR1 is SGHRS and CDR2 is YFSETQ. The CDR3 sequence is CASSLRGTSGKNEQFF. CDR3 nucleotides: TGCGCCAGCAGCTTGAGGGGGACTAGCGGGAAGAATGAGCAGTTCTTC. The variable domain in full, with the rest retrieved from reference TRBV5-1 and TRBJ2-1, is KAGVTQTPRYLIKTRGQQVTLSCSPISGHRSVSWYQQTPGQGLQFLFEYFSETQRNKGNFPGRFSGRQFSNSRSEMNVSTLELGDSALYLCASSLRGTSGKNEQFFGPGTRLTVL.

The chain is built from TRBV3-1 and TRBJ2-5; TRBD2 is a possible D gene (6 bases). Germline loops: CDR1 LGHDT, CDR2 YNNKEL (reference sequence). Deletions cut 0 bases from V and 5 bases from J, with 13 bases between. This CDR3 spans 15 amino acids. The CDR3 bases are TGTGCCAGCAGCCAAGATTGGGCGGGATCTGAGACCCAGTACTTC. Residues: CASSQDWAGSETQYF.

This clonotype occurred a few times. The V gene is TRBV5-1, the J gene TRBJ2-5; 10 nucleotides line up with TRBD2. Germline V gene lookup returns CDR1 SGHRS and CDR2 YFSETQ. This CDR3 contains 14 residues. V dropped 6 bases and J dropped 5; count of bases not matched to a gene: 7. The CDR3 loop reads CASTSGGARETQYF. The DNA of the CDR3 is TGCGCCAGCACAAGCGGGGGGGCCCGGGAGACCCAGTACTTC. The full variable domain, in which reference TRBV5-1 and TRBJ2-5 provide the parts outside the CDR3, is KAGVTQTPRYLIKTRGQQVTLSCSPISGHRSVSWYQQTPGQGLQFLFEYFSETQRNKGNFPGRFSGRQFSNSRSEMNVSTLELGDSALYLCASTSGGARETQYFGPGTRLLVL.

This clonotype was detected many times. CDR3 region: CASRLAGFVGELFF. The CDR3 nucleotides read TGTGCCAGCAGACTAGCGGGATTTGTCGGGGAGCTGTTTTTT. The genes are TRBV28 and TRBJ2-2, with 10 bases that match TRBD2. Looked up from germline, CDR1 is MDHEN and CDR2 is SYDVKM. V shed 6 bases, J shed 7 bases, and the junction held 5 bases outside the gene matches. The CDR3 consists of 14 residues.

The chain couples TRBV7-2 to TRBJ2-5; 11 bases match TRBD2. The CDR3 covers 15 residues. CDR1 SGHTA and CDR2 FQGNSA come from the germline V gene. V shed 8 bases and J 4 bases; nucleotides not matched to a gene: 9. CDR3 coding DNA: TGTGCCAGCGGTTATAGCGGGGGGGCCGGAGAGACCCAGTACTTC. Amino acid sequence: CASGYSGGAGETQYF.

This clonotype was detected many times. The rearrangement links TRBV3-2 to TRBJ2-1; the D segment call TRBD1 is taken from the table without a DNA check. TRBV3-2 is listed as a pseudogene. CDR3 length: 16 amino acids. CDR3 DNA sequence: TGTGCCAGCAGCCTCAAGATTGAGGGACCGGAGTATGAGCAGTTCTTC. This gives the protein CASSLKIEGPEYEQFF.

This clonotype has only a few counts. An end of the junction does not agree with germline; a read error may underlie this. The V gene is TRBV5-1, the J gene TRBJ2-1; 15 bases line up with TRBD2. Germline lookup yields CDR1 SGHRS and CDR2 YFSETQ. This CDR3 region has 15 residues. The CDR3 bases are TGTGCCAGCAGCTCGGGACTAGCGGGAGGCTTTGAGCAGTTCTTC. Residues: CASSSGLAGGFEQFF.

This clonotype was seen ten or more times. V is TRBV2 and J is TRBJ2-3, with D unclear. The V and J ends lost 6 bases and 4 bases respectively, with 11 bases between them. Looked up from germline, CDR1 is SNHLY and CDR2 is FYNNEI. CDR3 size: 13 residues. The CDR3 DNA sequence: TGTGCCAGCAGCCCACACAGTGCAGATACGCAGTATTTT. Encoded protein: CASSPHSADTQYF.

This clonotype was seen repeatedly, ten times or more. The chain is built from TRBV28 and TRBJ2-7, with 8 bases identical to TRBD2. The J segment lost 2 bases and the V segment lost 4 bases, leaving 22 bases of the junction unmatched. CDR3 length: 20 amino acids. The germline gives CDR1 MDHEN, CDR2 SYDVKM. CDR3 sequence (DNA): TGTGCCAGCAGTTGGACGTTCGGGGGGGGGTTCGGGGGGCCAACCTACGAGCAGTACTTC. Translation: CASSWTFGGGFGGPTYEQYF.

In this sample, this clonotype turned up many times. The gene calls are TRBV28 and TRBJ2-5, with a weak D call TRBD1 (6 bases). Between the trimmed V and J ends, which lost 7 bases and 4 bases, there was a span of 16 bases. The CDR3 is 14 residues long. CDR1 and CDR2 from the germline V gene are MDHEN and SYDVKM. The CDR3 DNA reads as TGTGCCAGCACCGGAACGGGCAGGGGAGAGACCCAGTACTTC. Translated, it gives CASTGTGRGETQYF. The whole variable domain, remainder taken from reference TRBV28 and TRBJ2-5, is DVKVTQSSRYLVKRTGEKVFLECVQDMDHENMFWYRQDPGLGLRLIYFSYDVKMKEKGDIPEGYSVSREKKERFSLILESASTNQTSMYLCASTGTGRGETQYFGPGTRLLVL.

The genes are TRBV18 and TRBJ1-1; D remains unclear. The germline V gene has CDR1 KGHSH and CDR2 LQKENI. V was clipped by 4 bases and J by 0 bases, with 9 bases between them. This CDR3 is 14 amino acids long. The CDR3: CASSREGLNTEAFF. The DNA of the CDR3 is TGTGCCAGCTCACGCGAAGGGCTGAACACTGAAGCTTTCTTT.

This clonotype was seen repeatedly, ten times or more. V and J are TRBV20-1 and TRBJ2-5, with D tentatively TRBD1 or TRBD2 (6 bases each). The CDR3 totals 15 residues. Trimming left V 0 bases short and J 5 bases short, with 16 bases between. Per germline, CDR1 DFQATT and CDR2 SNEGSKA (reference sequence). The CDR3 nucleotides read TGCAGTGCTAGAGAGCTAACAGGGAGGTTCGAGACCCAGTACTTC. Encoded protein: CSARELTGRFETQYF.

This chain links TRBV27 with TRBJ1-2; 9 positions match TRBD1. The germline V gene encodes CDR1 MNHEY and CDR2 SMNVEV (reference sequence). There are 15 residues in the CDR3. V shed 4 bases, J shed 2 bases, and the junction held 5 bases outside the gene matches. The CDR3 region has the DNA TGTGCCAGCAGTTCACTCGGGACAGGGAACTATGGCTACACCTTC. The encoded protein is CASSSLGTGNYGYTF.

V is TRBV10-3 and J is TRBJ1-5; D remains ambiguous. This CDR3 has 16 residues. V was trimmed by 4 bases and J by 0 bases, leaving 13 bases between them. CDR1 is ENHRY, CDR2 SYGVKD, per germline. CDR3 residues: CAISAEKGLSNQPQHF. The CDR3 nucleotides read TGTGCCATCAGTGCGGAGAAGGGTCTTAGCAATCAGCCCCAGCATTTT.

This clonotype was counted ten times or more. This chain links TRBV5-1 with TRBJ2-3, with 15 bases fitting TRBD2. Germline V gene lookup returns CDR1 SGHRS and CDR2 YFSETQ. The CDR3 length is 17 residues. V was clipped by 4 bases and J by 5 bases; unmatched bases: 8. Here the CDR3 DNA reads TGCGCCAGCAGCCAGGGACTAGCGGGAGGCCGTGGAGATACGCAGTATTTT. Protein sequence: CASSQGLAGGRGDTQYF.

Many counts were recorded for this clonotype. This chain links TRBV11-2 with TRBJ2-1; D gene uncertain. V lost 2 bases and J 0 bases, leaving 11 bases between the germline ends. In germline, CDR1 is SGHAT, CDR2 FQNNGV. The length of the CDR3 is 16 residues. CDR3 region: CASSLFALVSYNEQFF. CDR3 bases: TGTGCCAGCAGCTTATTTGCCCTCGTCTCCTACAATGAGCAGTTCTTC.